These 29 T cell receptor beta chains share one sample of origin, sequenced in a study of OX40 agonist ivuxolimab in advanced cancers. Repertoires were generated with immunoSEQ multiplex PCR, while TCRdb's copy carries only in-frame clones and drops some. The sample shows 57,000 or so clones, around 81% of them seen only once. The sample here was CD4+ or CD8+ T cells sorted from blood, taken in a trial of the OX40 agonist ivuxolimab. Receptors were obtained from an adult with an advanced solid tumor such as melanoma, head and neck, liver or kidney cancer.

This clone was counted between two and nine times. This rearrangement joins TRBV11-2 to TRBJ2-1, with 9 bases that match TRBD2. Germline V gene lookup returns CDR1 SGHAT and CDR2 FQNNGV. This CDR3 has 14 residues. V shed 2 bases, J shed 6 bases, and the junction held 2 bases outside the gene matches. The CDR3 nucleotides read TGTGCCAGCAGCTTAAGGCGGGGGGGCAATGAGCAGTTCTTC. Protein product: CASSLRRGGNEQFF.

This sequence joins TRBV11-1 and TRBJ2-7, with 8 bases lining up with TRBD2. Germline loops: CDR1 SGHAT, CDR2 FQDESV (reference sequence). Losses at the gene ends were 6 bases for V and 0 bases for J; bases not matched to a gene: 1. The CDR3 runs 13 residues. The CDR3 DNA reads TGTGCCAGCAGACGGGGGGGCTCCTACGAGCAGTACTTC. Translation: CASRRGGSYEQYF.

The genes are TRBV19 and TRBJ1-5; no definite D call. Germline assignment: CDR1 LNHDA and CDR2 SQIVND (reference sequence). The V and J ends lost 7 bases and 2 bases respectively, with 9 bases between them. The CDR3 length is 13 residues. CDR3 DNA: TGTGCCAGTACCCGGGGAGGCAATCAGCCCCAGCATTTT. Amino acid sequence: CASTRGGNQPQHF. Looking up the rest from reference TRBV19 and TRBJ1-5 gives the full variable domain: DGGITQSPKYLFRKEGQNVTLSCEQNLNHDAMYWYRQDPGQGLRLIYYSQIVNDFQKGDIAEGYSVSREKKESFPLTVTSAQKNPTAFYLCASTRGGNQPQHFGDGTRLSIL.

The V call is TRBV18, the J call TRBJ2-7, with 8 nucleotides matching TRBD1. The CDR3 sequence is 16 residues long. Trimming took 4 bases from V and 0 from J; bases not matched to a gene: 8. CDR1 and CDR2 (germline): KGHSH, LQKENI. The CDR3 nucleotides are TGTGCCAGCTCACTTTACCGGACAGGGACCTCCTACGAGCAGTACTTC. It yields the protein CASSLYRTGTSYEQYF.

The rearrangement links TRBV6-5 to TRBJ2-6; D ambiguous. CDR3 length: 15 amino acids. Germline V gene data show CDR1 as MNHEY and CDR2 as SVGAGI. V lost 5 bases and J 4 bases, leaving 12 bases between the germline ends. CDR3 nucleotides: TGTGCCAGCAGTACCGGGCCGAAGGGGGCCAACGTCCTGACTTTC. This sequence encodes CASSTGPKGANVLTF.

This chain uses TRBV5-6 with TRBJ2-1, with TRBD2 identical over 8 bases. With 2 bases clipped from V and 6 bases from J, the junction kept 4 bases outside the gene matches. The CDR3 loop spans 14 amino acids. CDR1 is SGHDT and CDR2 is YYEEEE in the germline V gene. The CDR3 bases are TGTGCCAGCAGCTTTGGGACTAGGGTCAATGAGCAGTTCTTC. Translation: CASSFGTRVNEQFF.

The V and J genes are TRBV11-2 and TRBJ2-3; D is ambiguous. Deletions cut 2 bases from V and 0 bases from J, with 9 bases between. This CDR3 comprises 15 residues. The V gene's germline CDR1 is SGHAT and CDR2 FQNNGV. CDR3 residues: CASSLRGPSTDTQYF. CDR3 DNA sequence: TGTGCCAGCAGCTTACGTGGGCCCAGCACAGATACGCAGTATTTT.

This clone was seen only once. The genes are TRBV5-1 and TRBJ1-2, with a weak D call TRBD1 (5 bases). V was clipped by 0 bases and J by 4 bases, with 13 bases between them. This CDR3 has 15 residues. Germline CDR1 is SGHRS and CDR2 is YFSETQ. The chain's CDR3 is CASSLERGLGYGYTF. CDR3 nucleotide sequence: TGCGCCAGCAGCTTGGAGAGGGGATTGGGCTATGGCTACACCTTC.

This clone was seen a few times. The chain has TRBV19 and TRBJ1-1, with D hard to call. V was cut by 5 bases and J by 0 bases, with 7 bases left in between. This CDR3 is built from 13 residues. Germline V lookup: CDR1 LNHDA, CDR2 SQIVND (reference sequence). CDR3 amino acids: CASSVRLNTEAFF. As DNA, the CDR3 is TGTGCCAGTAGTGTTCGGCTGAACACTGAAGCTTTCTTT. Supplemented by reference TRBV19 and TRBJ1-1, the full variable domain reads DGGITQSPKYLFRKEGQNVTLSCEQNLNHDAMYWYRQDPGQGLRLIYYSQIVNDFQKGDIAEGYSVSREKKESFPLTVTSAQKNPTAFYLCASSVRLNTEAFFGQGTRLTVV.

V usage is TRBV10-3 and J usage is TRBJ2-1, with 10 nucleotides matching TRBD2. Germline trimming cut 6 bases from V and 6 bases from J; bases unmatched to any gene: 8. The CDR3 has 15 amino acids. Germline CDR1 reads ENHRY; CDR2 reads SYGVKD. CDR3: CAISPTSGKSNEQFF. DNA for the CDR3: TGTGCCATCAGCCCTACTAGCGGGAAGAGCAATGAGCAGTTCTTC.

This chain joins TRBV19 and TRBJ1-2, with D perhaps TRBD1 (5 bases). Trimming stripped 3 bases from V and 7 bases from J, with 9 bases between. Germline V gene sequence: CDR1 LNHDA, CDR2 SQIVND (reference sequence). The length of the CDR3 is 12 residues. The chain's CDR3 is CASSILQGGYTF. DNA of the CDR3: TGTGCCAGTAGTATCCTTCAGGGTGGCTACACCTTC.

This clone is a singleton in its sample. The rearrangement joins TRBV10-2 to TRBJ1-2, with 8 positions matching TRBD1. J gave up 8 bases and V 4 bases, and 6 bases lay outside the gene matches. This CDR3 spans 13 amino acids. Germline lookup yields CDR1 WSHSY and CDR2 SAAADI. The CDR3 spells CASSVGQGRGYTF. In nucleotides, the CDR3 is TGCGCCAGCAGTGTCGGACAGGGACGAGGCTACACCTTC.

The CDR3 DNA sequence: TGTGCCAGCAGGCCGATTCCACGGGGGCCAGGCTCCTACAATGAGCAGTTCTTC. Protein: CASRPIPRGPGSYNEQFF. The chain recombines TRBV2 with TRBJ2-1; perhaps D is TRBD1 or TRBD2 (6 bases each). The CDR3 runs 18 residues. Looked up from germline, CDR1 is SNHLY and CDR2 is FYNNEI. Trimming cost V 6 bases and J 0 bases, with 21 bases left between them.

This chain uses TRBV4-1 with TRBJ2-7, with 7 bases lining up with TRBD1. The CDR3 sequence is 15 residues long. Germline V gene data show CDR1 as MGHRA and CDR2 as YSYEKL. V lost 5 bases to trimming and J lost 2 bases; unmatched junction nucleotides: 9. The CDR3 protein is CASSSTPGTAYEQYF. CDR3 nucleotide sequence: TGCGCCAGCAGCTCTACACCCGGGACAGCCTACGAGCAGTACTTC.

The rearrangement uses TRBV18 and TRBJ2-1; no reliable D call. V lost 1 base to trimming and J lost 4 bases, with 8 bases between them. Germline V CDR1 and CDR2: KGHSH, LQKENI. The CDR3 is made up of 14 amino acids. The CDR3 DNA is TGTGCCAGCTCACCACACGAGGTTTACAATGAGCAGTTCTTC. This translates into CASSPHEVYNEQFF.

The rearrangement joins TRBV6-6 to TRBJ2-3; TRBD2 agrees at 7 bases. The V and J ends lost 6 bases and 4 bases, in that order; junction bases with no gene match: 13. This CDR3 comprises 16 residues. The germline V gene encodes CDR1 MNHNY and CDR2 SVGAGI (reference sequence). The CDR3 DNA is TGTGCCAGCAGCCCCCTGGGCGCGGGAGCCTCAGATACGCAGTATTTT. Translated: CASSPLGAGASDTQYF.

The chain recombines TRBV5-1 with TRBJ2-3; TRBD1 or TRBD2 may be the D gene (5 bases each). This CDR3 is 15 amino acids long. The germline V gene encodes CDR1 SGHRS and CDR2 YFSETQ. The ends were cut back, 4 bases at V and 3 bases at J, with 15 bases in the middle. DNA of the CDR3: TGCGCCAGCAGCCGTTTCCGGGACCAGACAGATACGCAGTATTTT. Its protein product is CASSRFRDQTDTQYF.

The chain recombines TRBV7-6 with TRBJ2-7; D possibly matches TRBD1 or TRBD2 (5 bases each). The V gene's germline CDR1 is SGHVS and CDR2 FNYEAQ. CDR3 size: 13 residues. Trimming left V 5 bases short and J 4 bases short, with 12 bases between. This CDR3 reads CASSLGERYEQYF. CDR3 in DNA: TGTGCCAGCAGCCTAGGGGAGCGGTACGAGCAGTACTTC.

This chain connects TRBV11-3 to TRBJ2-7; 10 nucleotides agree with TRBD1. CDR3 length equals 14 residues. From germline, CDR1 is SGHNT and CDR2 YENEEA. Trimming at V came to 3 bases and at J to 5 bases, leaving 4 bases not matched to a gene. As DNA, the CDR3 is TGTGCCAGCAGCTTGGGACAGGGGTACCACGAGCAGTACTTC. Its translation is CASSLGQGYHEQYF.

CDR3 sequence reads: CASRRQGHGYTF. CDR3 DNA: TGTGCCAGCAGGAGACAGGGGCATGGCTACACCTTC. The genes are TRBV27 and TRBJ1-2; 8 bases agree with TRBD1. Germline V gene data show CDR1 as MNHEY and CDR2 as SMNVEV (reference sequence). The CDR3 contains 12 residues. The J segment lost 6 bases and the V segment lost 6 bases, leaving 3 bases of the junction unmatched.

The CDR3 region is CASQPRTGAYEQYF. As DNA, the CDR3 is TGCGCCAGCCAGCCCCGGACAGGGGCCTACGAGCAGTACTTC. This chain links TRBV5-1 with TRBJ2-7, with TRBD1 identical over 9 bases. This CDR3 has 14 residues. The V segment lost 7 bases and the J segment 2 bases; nucleotides outside the gene matches: 7. From germline, CDR1 is SGHRS and CDR2 YFSETQ.

V and J are TRBV2 and TRBJ2-5, with D hard to call. In germline, CDR1 is SNHLY, CDR2 FYNNEI. The CDR3 sequence is 12 residues long. Trimming took 2 bases from V and 14 from J, leaving 15 bases between them. CDR3 coding DNA: TGTGCCAGCAGTGAATCGGGCAGCAGGTCTTACTTC. This gives the protein CASSESGSRSYF.

The chain carries TRBV19 and TRBJ2-7; maybe TRBD1 (5 bases). Trimming cost V 3 bases and J 0 bases, with 15 bases left between them. The CDR3 loop spans 16 amino acids. Germline values: CDR1 LNHDA, CDR2 SQIVND (reference sequence). DNA of the CDR3: TGTGCCAGTAGTATTTCAAGGGGCGTCGTCTCCTACGAGCAGTACTTC. It yields the protein CASSISRGVVSYEQYF.

The table lists this clone with a few counts. Other DNA sequences of this sample code for an identical CDR3. The CDR3 DNA sequence: TGTGCCTCTGGGGGGGAAAGCAATCAGCCCCAGCATTTT. Residues: CASGGESNQPQHF. The chain joins TRBV10-3 to TRBJ1-5, with D tentatively TRBD1 (5 bases). CDR3 length equals 13 residues. V was pared by 11 bases and J by 1 base, with 12 bases between. Per the germline V gene, CDR1 is ENHRY and CDR2 is SYGVKD.

The chain links TRBV2 to TRBJ1-4, with TRBD1 matching 11 bases. The V gene end was trimmed by 7 bases and the J gene end by 3 bases; junction bases not matched to a gene: 4. This CDR3 comprises 15 residues. Germline-derived CDR1 and CDR2 are SNHLY and FYNNEI. The DNA of the CDR3 is TGTGCCAGCACGGGACAGGGGGGCGCTAATGAAAAACTGTTTTTT. It translates to CASTGQGGANEKLFF. The complete variable domain, with remaining parts taken from reference TRBV2 and TRBJ1-4, reads EPEVTQTPSHQVTQMGQEVILRCVPISNHLYFYWYRQILGQKVEFLVSFYNNEISEKSEIFDDQFSVERPDGSNFTLKIRSTKLEDSAMYFCASTGQGGANEKLFFGSGTQLSVL.

V gene TRBV5-4 combines with J gene TRBJ1-4, with D possibly being TRBD1 (6 bases). Germline values: CDR1 SGHNT, CDR2 YYREEE (reference sequence). Trimming pared 3 bases from V and 8 bases from J, leaving 17 bases between. The CDR3 consists of 15 residues. Here the CDR3 DNA reads TGTGCCAGCAGCTCTCAGGGGAGAGGAGAAGAAAAACTGTTTTTT. It codes for CASSSQGRGEEKLFF.

This clone was seen once. The chain joins TRBV28 to TRBJ2-1, with D perhaps matching TRBD2 (5 bases). V lost 1 base, J lost 9 bases, and 10 bases lay in between. Germline assignment: CDR1 MDHEN and CDR2 SYDVKM. This CDR3 has 13 residues. The CDR3 spells CASSLLPGSEQFF. In nucleotides, the CDR3 is TGTGCCAGCAGTTTATTGCCGGGGTCTGAGCAGTTCTTC.

The chain employs TRBV19 and TRBJ2-3; perhaps TRBD2 as D (5 bases). Germline V gives CDR1 LNHDA, CDR2 SQIVND (reference sequence). V was clipped by 5 bases and J by 8 bases, with 23 bases between them. CDR3 length equals 16 residues. The CDR3, as DNA: TGTGCCAGTAGTTCACGAGGGAGCCTCGGTAAAGGTACGCAGTATTTT. It specifies CASSSRGSLGKGTQYF.

V usage is TRBV5-1 and J usage is TRBJ1-1; no firm D call. In germline, CDR1 is SGHRS, CDR2 YFSETQ. Trimming stripped 0 bases from V and 11 bases from J, with 11 bases between. The CDR3 extends over 12 amino acids. CDR3: CASSLDGQAAFF. The CDR3 bases are TGCGCCAGCAGCTTGGACGGCCAGGCCGCTTTCTTT.